This T cell receptor beta chain was identified in a study of blood T cells in healthy people across ages. Across the study: Through template switching, about one barcoded beta molecule was captured per two T cells, as measured in model experiments. Study observations and caveats: Naive CD4+ cells and diversity were both higher in long-lived donors than in aged donors.

A remark on this clonotype: The target antigen is unknown.

The CDR3 spans 14 residues. The V gene lost 3 bases and the J gene lost 2 bases, with 10 bases spanning the gap. Germline lookup yields CDR1 SNHLY and CDR2 FYNNEI. Primed by a sample-barcoded 5' primer and a J-beta primer mix, a second PCR proceeded for 7 to 11 cycles. Per-sample output comprised a minimum of 2.5 million paired-end reads containing CDR3. TCRdb reprocessed the 5' RACE reads with MiXCR, giving one entry per CDR3 protein. The table records hundreds of thousands of distinct CDR3 sequences, over 45% of them present only once. This receptor was obtained from a woman between 55 and 75 years old in good health. The sequencing input was blood. The chain is built from TRBV2 and TRBJ1-2; no clear D gene. CDR3 sequence (DNA): TGTGCCAGCAGTGAGAGCGAGTCAAACTATGGCTACACCTTC. This translates into CASSESESNYGYTF.